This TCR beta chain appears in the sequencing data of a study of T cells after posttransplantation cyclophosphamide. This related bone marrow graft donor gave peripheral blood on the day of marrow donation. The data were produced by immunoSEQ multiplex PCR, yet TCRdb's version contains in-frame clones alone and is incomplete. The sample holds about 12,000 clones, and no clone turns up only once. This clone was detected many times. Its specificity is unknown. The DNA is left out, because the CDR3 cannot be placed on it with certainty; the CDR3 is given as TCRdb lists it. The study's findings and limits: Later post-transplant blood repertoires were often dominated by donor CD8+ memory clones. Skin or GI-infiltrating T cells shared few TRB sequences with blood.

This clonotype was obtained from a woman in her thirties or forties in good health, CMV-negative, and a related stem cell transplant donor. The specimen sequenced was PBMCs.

The CDR3 sequence: CASSVGQGAYF. The chain is built from TRBV19 and TRBJ2-4; TRBD1, the D gene given by the table, was not confirmed from the DNA. Inclusive of both ends, the CDR3 amounts to 11 amino acids. Germline V CDR1 and CDR2: LNHDA, SQIVND (reference sequence).